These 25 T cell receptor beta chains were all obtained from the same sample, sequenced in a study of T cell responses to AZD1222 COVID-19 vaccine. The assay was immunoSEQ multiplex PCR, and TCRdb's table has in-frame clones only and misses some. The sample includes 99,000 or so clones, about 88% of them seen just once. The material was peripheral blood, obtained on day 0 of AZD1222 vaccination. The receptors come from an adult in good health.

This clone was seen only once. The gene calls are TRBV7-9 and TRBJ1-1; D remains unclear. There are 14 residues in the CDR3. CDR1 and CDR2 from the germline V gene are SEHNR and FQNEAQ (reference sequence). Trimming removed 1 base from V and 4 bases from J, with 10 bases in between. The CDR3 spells CASSLGGLGTEAFF. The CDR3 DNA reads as TGTGCCAGCAGCTTAGGAGGGCTCGGCACTGAAGCTTTCTTT.

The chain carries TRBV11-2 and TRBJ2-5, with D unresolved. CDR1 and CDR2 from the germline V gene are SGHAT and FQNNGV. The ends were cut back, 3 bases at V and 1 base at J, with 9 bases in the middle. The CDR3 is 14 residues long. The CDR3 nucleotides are TGTGCCAGCAGCTTTAGACGGAGCCAAGAGACCCAGTACTTC. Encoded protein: CASSFRRSQETQYF.

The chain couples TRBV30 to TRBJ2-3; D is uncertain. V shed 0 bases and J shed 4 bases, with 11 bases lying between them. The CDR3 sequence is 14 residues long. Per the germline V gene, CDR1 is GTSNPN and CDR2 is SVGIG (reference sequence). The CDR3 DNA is TGTGCCTGGAGTGTGGTTCGGGCTTCAGATACGCAGTATTTT. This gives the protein CAWSVVRASDTQYF.

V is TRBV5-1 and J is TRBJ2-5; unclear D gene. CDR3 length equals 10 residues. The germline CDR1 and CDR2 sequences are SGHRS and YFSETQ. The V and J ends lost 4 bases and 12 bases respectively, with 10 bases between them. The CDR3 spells CASSGEEEYF. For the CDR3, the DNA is TGCGCCAGCAGCGGAGAAGAGGAGTACTTC.

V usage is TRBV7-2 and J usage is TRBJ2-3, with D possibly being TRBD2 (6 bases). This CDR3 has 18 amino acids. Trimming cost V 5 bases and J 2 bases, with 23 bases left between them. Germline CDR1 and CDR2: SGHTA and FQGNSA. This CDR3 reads CASSKEGYRAGDTDTQYF. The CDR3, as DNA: TGTGCCAGCAGCAAAGAGGGTTACAGAGCGGGTGACACAGATACGCAGTATTTT. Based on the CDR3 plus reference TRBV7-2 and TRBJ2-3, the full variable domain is GAGVSQSPSNKVTEKGKDVELRCDPISGHTALYWYRQSLGQGLEFLIYFQGNSAPDKSGLPSDRFSAERTGGSVSTLTIQRTQQEDSAVYLCASSKEGYRAGDTDTQYFGPGTRLTVL.

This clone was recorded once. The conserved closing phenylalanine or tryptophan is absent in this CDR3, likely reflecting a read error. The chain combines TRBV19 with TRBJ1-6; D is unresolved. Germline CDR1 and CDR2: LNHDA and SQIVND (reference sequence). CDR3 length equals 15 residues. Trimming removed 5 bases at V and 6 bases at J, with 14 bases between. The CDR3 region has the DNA TGTGCCAGTAGTGCCGGCCGGAACACTAATTCACCCCTCCACCTT. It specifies CASSAGRNTNSPLHL.

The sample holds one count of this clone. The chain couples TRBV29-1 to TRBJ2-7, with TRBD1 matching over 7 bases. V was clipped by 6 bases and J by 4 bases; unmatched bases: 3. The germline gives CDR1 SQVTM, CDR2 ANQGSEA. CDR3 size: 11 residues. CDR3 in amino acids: CSVNRGYEQYF. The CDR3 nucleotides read TGCAGCGTCAACAGGGGATACGAGCAGTACTTC.

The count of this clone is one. This CDR3 is CASSIGRTGTYEQYF. In nucleotides, the CDR3 is TGTGCCAGCAGTATTGGCCGGACAGGGACCTACGAGCAGTACTTC. The chain couples TRBV2 to TRBJ2-7, with 8 bases lining up with TRBD1. Germline V gene sequence: CDR1 SNHLY, CDR2 FYNNEI. J gave up 2 bases and V 5 bases, and 8 bases lay outside the gene matches. The CDR3 is 15 amino acids.

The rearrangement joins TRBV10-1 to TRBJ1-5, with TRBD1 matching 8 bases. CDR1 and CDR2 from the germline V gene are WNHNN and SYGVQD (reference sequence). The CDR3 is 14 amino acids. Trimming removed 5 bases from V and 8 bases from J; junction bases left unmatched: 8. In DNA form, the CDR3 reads TGCGCCAGCAGTCCTCAGGGGGCCCCGGAGCCCCAGCATTTT. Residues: CASSPQGAPEPQHF.

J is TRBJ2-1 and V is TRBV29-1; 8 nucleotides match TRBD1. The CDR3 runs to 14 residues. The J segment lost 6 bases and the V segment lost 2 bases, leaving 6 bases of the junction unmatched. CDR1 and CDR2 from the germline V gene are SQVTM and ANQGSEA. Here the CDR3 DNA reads TGCAGCGTTGAATTTGGACAGGGCTCCAATGAGCAGTTCTTC. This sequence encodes CSVEFGQGSNEQFF.

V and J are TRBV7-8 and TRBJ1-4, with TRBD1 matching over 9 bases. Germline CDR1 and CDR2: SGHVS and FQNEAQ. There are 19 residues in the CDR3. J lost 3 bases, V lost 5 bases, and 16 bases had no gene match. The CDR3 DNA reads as TGTGCCAGCAGCCCAACCGGGACAGGGTACGAATATGCTAATGAAAAACTGTTTTTT. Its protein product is CASSPTGTGYEYANEKLFF. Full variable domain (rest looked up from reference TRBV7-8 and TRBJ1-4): GAGVSQSPRYKVAKRGQDVALRCDPISGHVSLFWYQQALGQGPEFLTYFQNEAQLDKSGLPSDRFFAERPEGSVSTLKIQRTQQEDSAVYLCASSPTGTGYEYANEKLFFGSGTQLSVL.

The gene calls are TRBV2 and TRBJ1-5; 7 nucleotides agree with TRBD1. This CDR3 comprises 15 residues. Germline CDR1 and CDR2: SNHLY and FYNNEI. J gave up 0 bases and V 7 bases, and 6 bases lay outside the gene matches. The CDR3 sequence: CASTSDRASNQPQHF. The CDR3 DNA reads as TGTGCCAGCACCTCCGACAGGGCTAGCAATCAGCCCCAGCATTTT.

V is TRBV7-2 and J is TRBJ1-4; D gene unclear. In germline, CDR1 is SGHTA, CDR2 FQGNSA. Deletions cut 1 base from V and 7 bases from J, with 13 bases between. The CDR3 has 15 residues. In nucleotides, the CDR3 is TGTGCCAGCAGCTTAGACTCCTTGTTGGGTGAAAAACTGTTTTTT. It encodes CASSLDSLLGEKLFF.

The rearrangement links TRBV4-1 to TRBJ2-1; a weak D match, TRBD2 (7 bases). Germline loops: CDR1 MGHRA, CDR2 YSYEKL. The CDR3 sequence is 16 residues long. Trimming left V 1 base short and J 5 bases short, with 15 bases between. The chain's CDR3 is CASSQVGGGANNEQFF. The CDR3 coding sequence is TGCGCCAGCAGCCAAGTTGGTGGGGGGGCCAACAATGAGCAGTTCTTC.

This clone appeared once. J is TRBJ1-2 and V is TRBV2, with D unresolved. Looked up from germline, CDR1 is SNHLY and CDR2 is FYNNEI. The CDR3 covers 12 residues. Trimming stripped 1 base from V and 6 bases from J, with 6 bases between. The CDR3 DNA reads TGTGCCAGCAGTGAAGGTGGGGATGGCTACACCTTC. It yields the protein CASSEGGDGYTF.

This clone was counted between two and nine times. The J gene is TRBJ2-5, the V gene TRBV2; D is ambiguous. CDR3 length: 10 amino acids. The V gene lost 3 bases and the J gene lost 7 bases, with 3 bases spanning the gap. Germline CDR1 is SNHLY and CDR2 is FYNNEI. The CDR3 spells CASSERTQYF. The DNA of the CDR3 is TGTGCCAGCAGTGAGCGGACCCAGTACTTC.

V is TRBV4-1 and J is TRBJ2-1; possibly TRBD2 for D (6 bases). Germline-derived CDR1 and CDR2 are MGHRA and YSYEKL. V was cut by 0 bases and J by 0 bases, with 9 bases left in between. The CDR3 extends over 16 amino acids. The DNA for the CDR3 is TGCGCCAGCAGCCAAGATCCGGGAGACTCCTACAATGAGCAGTTCTTC. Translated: CASSQDPGDSYNEQFF.

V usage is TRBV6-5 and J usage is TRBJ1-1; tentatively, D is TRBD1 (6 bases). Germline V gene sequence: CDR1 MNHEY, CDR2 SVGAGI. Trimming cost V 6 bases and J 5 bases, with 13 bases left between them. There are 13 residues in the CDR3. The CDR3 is CASRPGEGTEAFF. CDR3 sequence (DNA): TGTGCCAGCAGACCAGGGGAGGGAACTGAAGCTTTCTTT.

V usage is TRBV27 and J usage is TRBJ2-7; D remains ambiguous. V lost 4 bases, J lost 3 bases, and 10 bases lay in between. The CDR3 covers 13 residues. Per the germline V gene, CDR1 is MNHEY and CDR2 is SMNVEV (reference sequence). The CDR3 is CASSSLLFYEQYF. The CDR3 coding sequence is TGTGCCAGCAGTTCCCTACTATTCTACGAGCAGTACTTC.

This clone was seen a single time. The CDR3 protein is CATSDSGGANVLTF. The CDR3, as DNA: TGTGCCACCAGTGATTCGGGTGGGGCCAACGTCCTGACTTTC. This chain joins TRBV24-1 and TRBJ2-6, with unresolved D. CDR1 is KGHDR, CDR2 SFDVKD, per germline. There are 14 residues in the CDR3. Trimming took 2 bases from V and 3 from J, leaving 4 bases between them.

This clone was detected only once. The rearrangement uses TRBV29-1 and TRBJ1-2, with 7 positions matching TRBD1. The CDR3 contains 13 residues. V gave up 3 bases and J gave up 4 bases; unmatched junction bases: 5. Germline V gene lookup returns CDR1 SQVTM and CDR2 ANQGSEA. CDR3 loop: CSVERGPIYGYTF. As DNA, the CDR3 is TGCAGCGTTGAGAGGGGGCCGATCTATGGCTACACCTTC.

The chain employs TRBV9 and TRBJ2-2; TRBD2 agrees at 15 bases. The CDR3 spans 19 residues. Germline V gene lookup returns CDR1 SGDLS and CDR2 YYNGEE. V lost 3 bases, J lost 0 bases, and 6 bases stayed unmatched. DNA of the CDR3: TGTGCCAGCAGCGACGGGACTAGCGGGGGGCCGTCGAACACCGGGGAGCTGTTTTTT. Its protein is CASSDGTSGGPSNTGELFF.

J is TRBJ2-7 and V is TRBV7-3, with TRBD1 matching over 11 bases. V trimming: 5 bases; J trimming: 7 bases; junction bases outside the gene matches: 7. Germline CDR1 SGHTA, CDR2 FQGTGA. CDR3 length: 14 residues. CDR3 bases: TGTGCCAGCAGCCCGGACAGGGGGCTTCAAGAGCAGTACTTC. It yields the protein CASSPDRGLQEQYF. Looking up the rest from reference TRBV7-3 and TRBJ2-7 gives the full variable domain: GAGVSQTPSNKVTEKGKYVELRCDPISGHTALYWYRQSLGQGPEFLIYFQGTGAADDSGLPNDRFFAVRPEGSVSTLKIQRTERGDSAVYLCASSPDRGLQEQYFGPGTRLTVT.

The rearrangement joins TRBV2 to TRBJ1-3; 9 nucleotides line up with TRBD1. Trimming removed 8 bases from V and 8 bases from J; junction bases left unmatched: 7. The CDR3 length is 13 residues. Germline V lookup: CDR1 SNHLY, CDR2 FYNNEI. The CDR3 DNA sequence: TGTGCCAGCGACCGGACAGGGGCAGACACCATATATTTT. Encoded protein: CASDRTGADTIYF.

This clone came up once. CDR3 loop: CASSFTGRNQPQHF. The CDR3 DNA follows: TGTGCCAGCAGCTTTACAGGGCGAAATCAGCCCCAGCATTTT. The chain is built from TRBV7-2 and TRBJ1-5; perhaps TRBD1 as D (6 bases). Trimming shortened V by 3 bases and J by 4 bases, and 10 bases separated the two germline ends. Germline V gene sequence: CDR1 SGHTA, CDR2 FQGNSA. This CDR3 spans 14 amino acids.